Listed below are T cell receptor beta chains from one sample, sequenced in a study of blood T cell repertoires in COVID-19. Method: immunoSEQ multiplex PCR; TCRdb's copy keeps in-frame clones and lacks some. The sample holds roughly 70,000 clones, roughly four fifths seen once. The sample taken for sequencing was peripheral blood. The receptors stem from a human donor in a cohort sampled during active COVID-19. Both conserved end residues are trimmed from each CDR3.

V: TRBV27
J: TRBJ1-2
CDR3: ASSSTGGYGYT

V: TRBV5-1
J: TRBJ1-1
CDR3: ASSAPGQGGKDTEAF

V: TRBV19
J: TRBJ1-6
CDR3: ASSWTGDGNSPLH

V: TRBV2
J: TRBJ2-7
CDR3: ASSPAEAYEQY

V: TRBV6-2/TRBV6-3
J: TRBJ2-3
CDR3: ASSSPGRGNRY

V: TRBV27
J: TRBJ2-4
CDR3: ASSLIGPAGRDIQY

V: TRBV27
J: TRBJ2-7
CDR3: ASSLGQGAYEQY

V: TRBV5-1
J: TRBJ2-1
CDR3: ASSTGTGGDEQF

V: TRBV28
J: TRBJ1-3
CDR3: ASSLYAGDSGNTIY

V: TRBV5-6
J: TRBJ2-7
CDR3: ASSTGLGRAYEQY

V: TRBV4-1
J: TRBJ2-7
CDR3: ASSQHPDFGVSEQY

V: TRBV5-1
J: TRBJ1-2
CDR3: ASSLTDRGPYGYT

V: TRBV4-2
J: TRBJ2-5
CDR3: ASSQDKGWGFQETQY

V: TRBV19
J: TRBJ1-5
CDR3: ASRRGGSSNQPQH

V: TRBV28
J: TRBJ2-2
CDR3: ASIRSGASPGELF

V: TRBV18
J: TRBJ1-2
CDR3: ASSPLQESGYT

V: TRBV6-6
J: TRBJ2-7
CDR3: ASSDIGTAYEQY

V: TRBV7-2
J: TRBJ2-5
CDR3: ASSLGRERETQY

V: TRBV19
J: TRBJ2-6
CDR3: ASTPTGANVLT

V: TRBV19
J: TRBJ2-1
CDR3: ASSMNRVNEQF

V: TRBV19
J: TRBJ1-1
CDR3: ASSSLGLPNTEAF

V: TRBV3-1/TRBV3-2
J: TRBJ1-5
CDR3: ASSQDRNQPQH

V: TRBV2
J: TRBJ2-3
CDR3: ASTPEGLAGTDTQY

V: TRBV28
J: TRBJ1-3
CDR3: ASSPWSRAGNTIY

V: TRBV5-1
J: TRBJ2-1
CDR3: ASSVAIPYNEQF

V: TRBV5-6
J: TRBJ1-1
CDR3: ASAHGDTEAF

V: TRBV29-1
J: TRBJ1-2
CDR3: SARVQGFYGYT

V: TRBV11-2
J: TRBJ2-5
CDR3: ASSHNRGGGVETQY